This entry lists 5 T cell receptor beta chains sequenced from one sample in a study of sequential checkpoint blockade in melanoma. The treatment denotes: randomized to nivolumab then ipilimumab (arm A) or the reverse (arm B). Using immunoSEQ multiplex PCR, the repertoire was profiled, and TCRdb retains in-frame clones only, with some absent. The table shows 30,000 or so clones, with under 90% occurring only once. This material consisted of CD8+ T cells sorted from blood (inferred from file names), taken from a patient given nivolumab and ipilimumab in sequence. Receptors were obtained from a human donor with melanoma.

In its sample, this clone was seen a few times. This chain connects TRBV30 to TRBJ1-3; D is ambiguous. V gave up 0 bases and J gave up 0 bases, with 9 bases separating them. This CDR3 contains 15 residues. Germline assignment: CDR1 GTSNPN and CDR2 SVGIG (reference sequence). Here the CDR3 reads CAWSVARFSGNTIYF. The CDR3 DNA reads TGTGCCTGGAGTGTTGCCAGGTTCTCTGGAAACACCATATATTTT.

The J gene is TRBJ2-7, the V gene TRBV6-1; D call uncertain. Trimming pared 2 bases from V and 3 bases from J, leaving 11 bases between. The CDR3 contains 14 residues. From germline, CDR1 is MNHNS and CDR2 SASEGT. Written as DNA, the CDR3 is TGTGCCAGCAGTGAATTGGTTTCGAGCTACGAGCAGTACTTC. This codes for CASSELVSSYEQYF.

The chain carries TRBV18 and TRBJ2-7; tentatively, D is TRBD2 (6 bases). Germline V gene sequence: CDR1 KGHSH, CDR2 LQKENI. V lost 2 bases and J 0 bases, leaving 14 bases between the germline ends. The CDR3 extends over 16 amino acids. The CDR3 spells CASSPSRDWISYEQYF. The CDR3 DNA reads as TGTGCCAGCTCACCAAGTCGGGACTGGATCTCCTACGAGCAGTACTTC.

V usage is TRBV2 and J usage is TRBJ2-7, with 9 bases identical to TRBD1. J gave up 5 bases and V 5 bases, and 16 bases lay outside the gene matches. Germline CDR1 and CDR2: SNHLY and FYNNEI. CDR3 length: 17 residues. The CDR3 reads CASSSLPGQGSPHEQYF. Written as DNA, the CDR3 is TGTGCCAGCAGTTCCCTACCGGGACAGGGATCTCCCCACGAGCAGTACTTC.

The gene calls are TRBV27 and TRBJ1-1; D might be TRBD1 (6 bases). CDR3 length: 15 residues. The V gene's germline CDR1 is MNHEY and CDR2 SMNVEV (reference sequence). Trimming shortened V by 3 bases and J by 5 bases, and 16 bases separated the two germline ends. CDR3 protein: CASSLIRGIGTEAFF. DNA for the CDR3: TGTGCCAGCAGTTTGATCAGGGGAATAGGAACTGAAGCTTTCTTT.